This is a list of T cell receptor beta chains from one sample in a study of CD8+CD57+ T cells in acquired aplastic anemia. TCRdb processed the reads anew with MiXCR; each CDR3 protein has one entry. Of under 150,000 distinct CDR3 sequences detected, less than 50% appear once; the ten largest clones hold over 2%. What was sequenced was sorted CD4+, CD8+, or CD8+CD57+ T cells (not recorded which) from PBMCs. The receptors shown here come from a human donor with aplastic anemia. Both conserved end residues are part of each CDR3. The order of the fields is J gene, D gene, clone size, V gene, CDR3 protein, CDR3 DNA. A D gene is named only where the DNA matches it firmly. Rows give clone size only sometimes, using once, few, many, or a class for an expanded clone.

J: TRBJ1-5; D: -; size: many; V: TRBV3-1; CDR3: CASSQWPGTKTQHF; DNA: TGTGCCAGCAGCCAATGGCCAGGTACTAAGACCCAGCATTTT
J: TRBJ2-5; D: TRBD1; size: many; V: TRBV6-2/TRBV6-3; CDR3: CASSGRDRGQETQYF; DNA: TGTGCCAGCAGTGGACGGGACAGGGGACAAGAGACCCAGTACTTC
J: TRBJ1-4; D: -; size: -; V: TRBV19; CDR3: CASSPGRGPNEKLFF; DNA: TGTGCCAGTAGTCCCGGCAGGGGACCTAATGAAAAACTGTTTTTT
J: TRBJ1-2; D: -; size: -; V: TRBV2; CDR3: CASRDSLVRYTF; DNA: TGTGCCAGCAGGGACAGCTTAGTCCGCTACACCTTC
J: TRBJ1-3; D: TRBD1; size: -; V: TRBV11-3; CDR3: CASSLGQDSGNTIYF; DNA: TGTGCCAGCAGCTTGGGACAGGACTCTGGAAACACCATATATTTT
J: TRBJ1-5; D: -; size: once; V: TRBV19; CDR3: CASYRSAGEPQHF; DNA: TGTGCCAGTTACAGGTCCGCGGGGGAGCCCCAGCATTTT
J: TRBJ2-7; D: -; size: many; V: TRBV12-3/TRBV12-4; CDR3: CASSLSIGTPSYEQYF; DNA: TGTGCCAGCAGTTTATCCATAGGGACCCCTTCTTACGAGCAGTACTTC
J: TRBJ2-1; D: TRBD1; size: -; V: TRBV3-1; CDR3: CASSRQGSTRYNEQFF; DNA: TGTGCCAGCAGCCGACAGGGATCAACACGGTACAATGAGCAGTTCTTC
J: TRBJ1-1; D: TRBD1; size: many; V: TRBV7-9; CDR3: CASSSRQGTGEAFF; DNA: TGTGCCAGCAGCTCTCGACAGGGGACTGGTGAAGCTTTCTTT
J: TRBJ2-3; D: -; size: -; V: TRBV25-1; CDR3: CASSDPSSTDTQYF; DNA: TGTGCCAGCAGTGATCCCTCTAGCACAGATACGCAGTATTTT
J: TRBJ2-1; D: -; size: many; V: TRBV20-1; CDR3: CSDGDLLSYNEQFF; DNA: TGCAGTGATGGGGACTTGCTCTCCTACAATGAGCAGTTCTTC
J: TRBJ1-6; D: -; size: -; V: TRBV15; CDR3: CATGFAGVNSPLHF; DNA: TGTGCCACCGGGTTCGCAGGGGTAAATTCACCCCTCCACTTT
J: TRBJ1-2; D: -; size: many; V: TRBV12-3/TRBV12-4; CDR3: CASSEAGRAGGYTF; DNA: TGTGCCAGCAGCGAAGCGGGGAGGGCAGGTGGCTACACCTTC
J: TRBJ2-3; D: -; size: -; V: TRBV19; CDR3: CASSWAGGSTDTQYF; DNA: TGTGCCAGTAGTTGGGCCGGAGGGAGCACAGATACGCAGTATTTT
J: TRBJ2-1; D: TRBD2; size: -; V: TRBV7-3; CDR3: CASSLRVGTSGGGGEQFF; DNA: TGTGCCAGCAGCTTAAGAGTCGGGACTAGCGGCGGAGGGGGTGAGCAGTTCTTC
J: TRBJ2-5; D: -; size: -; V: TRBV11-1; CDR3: CASSMDHGETQYF; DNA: TGTGCCAGTAGTATGGATCATGGAGAGACCCAGTACTTC
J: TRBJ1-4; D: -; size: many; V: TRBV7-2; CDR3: CASSSMEKLFF; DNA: TGTGCCAGCAGCTCGATGGAAAAACTGTTTTTT
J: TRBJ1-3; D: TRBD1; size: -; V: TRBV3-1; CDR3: CASSQSWTGRSGNTIYF; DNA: TGTGCCAGCAGCCAAAGCTGGACAGGGCGCTCTGGAAACACCATATATTTT
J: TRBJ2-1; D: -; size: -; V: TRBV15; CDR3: CATSRGGLYNEQFF; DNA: TGTGCCACCAGCAGAGGGGGGCTCTACAATGAGCAGTTCTTC